These 29 T cell receptor beta chains came from one sample sequenced in a study of blood T cells in healthy people across ages (dated by TCRdb to 2014 to 2015). The receptor library was made with 5' RACE. The reads were generated on an Illumina HiSeq 2500. A second about 7 to 12 cycle PCR used a sample-barcoded 5' primer and a J-beta primer mix. TCRdb reprocessed the public reads (quality trimming at Q25 with fastp, clone calling with MiXCR) and kept in-frame beta chains. Under each unique CDR3 protein, matching rows form one entry showing the most common genes and DNA. Counted in this sample were around 870,000 distinct CDR3 sequences; less than 35% of them appeared once. The ten largest clones add up to about 18% of the sample. What was sequenced was blood. The receptors here all came from an elderly woman in good health.

This clonotype turned up a few times. The gene calls are TRBV5-1 and TRBJ2-1; 16 bases align to TRBD2. J was trimmed by 7 bases and V by 4 bases; bases with no gene match: 5. The length of the CDR3 is 16 residues. In germline, CDR1 is SGHRS, CDR2 YFSETQ. CDR3 loop: CASSQGLAGGGNEQFF. DNA for the CDR3: TGCGCCAGCAGCCAGGGACTAGCGGGGGGGGGGAATGAGCAGTTCTTC. Complete variable domain (other parts from reference TRBV5-1 and TRBJ2-1): KAGVTQTPRYLIKTRGQQVTLSCSPISGHRSVSWYQQTPGQGLQFLFEYFSETQRNKGNFPGRFSGRQFSNSRSEMNVSTLELGDSALYLCASSQGLAGGGNEQFFGPGTRLTVL.

This clonotype was detected ten times or more. The chain combines TRBV20-1 with TRBJ2-5; 11 bases agree with TRBD2. CDR1 is DFQATT and CDR2 is SNEGSKA in the germline V gene (reference sequence). This CDR3 is built from 15 residues. Trimming took 4 bases from V and 3 from J; bases not matched to a gene: 7. CDR3 amino acids: CSATTSGGTKETQYF. CDR3 bases: TGCAGTGCTACCACTAGCGGGGGTACCAAAGAGACCCAGTACTTC.

The rearrangement uses TRBV12-3 or TRBV12-4 and TRBJ2-7; 11 nucleotides align to TRBD2. The V and J ends lost 5 bases and 0 bases, in that order; junction bases with no gene match: 18. The length of the CDR3 is 20 residues. CDR3 in amino acids: CASSQRGLAATTRYSYEQYF. As DNA, the CDR3 is TGTGCCAGCAGTCAAAGGGGACTAGCGGCTACAACCCGATACTCCTACGAGCAGTACTTC.

This clonotype has only a few counts. At one end, the junction sequence differs from germline, possibly due to a read error. V and J are TRBV5-1 and TRBJ1-4; possible D gene TRBD1, 6 bases. The CDR3 contains 15 residues. Germline values: CDR1 SGHRS, CDR2 YFSETQ. Here the CDR3 DNA reads TGCGCCAGCACCTTGAGGGGGATGGACAATGAAAAACTGTTTTTT. Translation: CASTLRGMDNEKLFF.

This clonotype has a single count. V gene TRBV12-3 or TRBV12-4 combines with J gene TRBJ2-3; 11 bases match TRBD2. CDR3 size: 17 residues. The junction had 13 bases not matched to a gene; V was cut back by 6 bases and J by 5 bases. Here the CDR3 DNA reads TGTGCCAGCAGGGCGATGACTAGCGGGGTGGCGGGAGATACGCAGTATTTT. Protein: CASRAMTSGVAGDTQYF.

This clonotype occurred many times. The chain employs TRBV7-2 and TRBJ2-5; D remains unclear. Trimming removed 5 bases from V and 1 base from J, with 11 bases in between. Germline V gene data show CDR1 as SGHTA and CDR2 as FQGNSA. The CDR3 has 14 amino acids. The CDR3 is CASSKSEAQETQYF. The CDR3 coding sequence is TGTGCCAGCAGCAAGAGTGAGGCCCAAGAGACCCAGTACTTC.

This clonotype was counted many times. V and J are TRBV10-3 and TRBJ1-2; no clear D. V was shortened by 0 bases and J by 0 bases, with 23 bases between the two germline ends. The CDR3 consists of 20 residues. Germline assignment: CDR1 ENHRY and CDR2 SYGVKD. The CDR3 DNA follows: TGTGCCATCAGTGAGTCGGTGTTCCTTTCACGGAGGCAAACTAACTATGGCTACACCTTC. Amino acids: CAISESVFLSRRQTNYGYTF.

This clonotype has just a few counts. V and J are TRBV6-2 or TRBV6-3 and TRBJ2-7, with D uncertain. The CDR3 has 13 residues. V lost 2 bases and J 1 base, leaving 6 bases between the germline ends. The germline V gene encodes CDR1 MNHEY and CDR2 SVGEGT. The CDR3 DNA is TGTGCCAGCAGTTACCCGAATTCCTACGAGCAGTACTTC. Amino acids: CASSYPNSYEQYF.

The table lists this clonotype with a few counts. V gene TRBV24-1 combines with J gene TRBJ1-5, with TRBD1 matching 8 bases. Germline-derived CDR1 and CDR2 are KGHDR and SFDVKD. The CDR3 extends over 16 amino acids. The V gene end was trimmed by 2 bases and the J gene end by 5 bases; junction bases not matched to a gene: 7. In DNA, the CDR3 is TGTGCCACCAGTGATTCAGGGGGCAACCTATATCAGCCCCAGCATTTT. Translation gives CATSDSGGNLYQPQHF.

At least ten counts were recorded for this clonotype. The chain couples TRBV7-8 to TRBJ1-5; 8 nucleotides match TRBD1. The CDR3 runs to 18 residues. V lost 2 bases, J lost 4 bases, and 13 bases stayed unmatched. Germline CDR1 and CDR2: SGHVS and FQNEAQ. DNA for the CDR3: TGTGCCAGCAGCTTATTCCCAAAGCCGGACAGGGCGAATCAGCCCCAGCATTTT. Protein sequence: CASSLFPKPDRANQPQHF.

The genes are TRBV5-8 and TRBJ2-5; the match to TRBD2 covers 9 bases. The CDR3 length is 17 residues. Trimming removed 0 bases from V and 4 bases from J; junction bases left unmatched: 10. Germline values: CDR1 SGHTS, CDR2 YDEGEE. CDR3 sequence reads: CASSLAGASGVSETQYF. CDR3 nucleotides: TGTGCCAGCAGCTTGGCCGGAGCTAGCGGGGTCTCAGAGACCCAGTACTTC.

About this clonotype: The junction departs from germline at one end; a sequencing error may be responsible. The CDR3 spells CASNLQGASEQFF. DNA of the CDR3: TGTGCCAGCAATTTACAGGGGGCAAGTGAGCAGTTCTTC. The gene calls are TRBV28 and TRBJ2-1, with 9 bases matching TRBD1. Germline V gives CDR1 MDHEN, CDR2 SYDVKM. The CDR3 sequence is 13 residues long.

The chain is built from TRBV2 and TRBJ1-6; 9 positions agree with TRBD1. Per germline, CDR1 SNHLY and CDR2 FYNNEI. CDR3 length: 15 residues. V shed 6 bases, J shed 7 bases, and the junction held 7 bases outside the gene matches. The CDR3 coding sequence is TGTGCCAGCAGGGGGACAGGGAAGGGGAATTCACCCCTCCACTTT. Amino acid sequence: CASRGTGKGNSPLHF.

The CDR3 loop reads CASSFRDRVTEAFF. In nucleotides, the CDR3 is TGTGCCAGCAGCTTCCGGGACAGGGTCACTGAAGCTTTCTTT. V and J are TRBV7-2 and TRBJ1-1; TRBD1 aligns across 9 bases. The V and J ends lost 3 bases and 4 bases, in that order; junction bases with no gene match: 3. Germline V CDR1 and CDR2: SGHTA, FQGNSA. The CDR3 is 14 amino acids.

This clonotype was counted many times. The chain recombines TRBV12-5 with TRBJ2-3; the D is unclear. The germline V gene encodes CDR1 LGHNT and CDR2 FRNRAP. Trimming took off 1 base at V and 5 bases at J, with 7 bases between the two ends. The CDR3 spans 13 residues. For the CDR3, the DNA is TGTGCTAGTGGTTTGGGGACCCAAGATACGCAGTATTTT. This encodes CASGLGTQDTQYF. Full variable domain (missing parts from reference TRBV12-5 and TRBJ2-3): DARVTQTPRHKVTEMGQEVTMRCQPILGHNTVFWYRQTMMQGLELLAYFRNRAPLDDSGMPKDRFSAEMPDATLATLKIQPSEPRDSAVYFCASGLGTQDTQYFGPGTRLTVL.

With respect to this clonotype: A much larger clone lies one base from this, so it may be a read error. This chain uses TRBV27 with TRBJ2-1; 7 nucleotides agree with TRBD2. V shed 0 bases and J 15 bases; nucleotides not matched to a gene: 8. Germline V gives CDR1 MNHEY, CDR2 SMNVEV (reference sequence). The CDR3 totals 13 residues. In nucleotides, the CDR3 is TGTGCCAGCAGTTTATCGTGGGGGGGAGGGCGGTTCTTC. It encodes CASSLSWGGGRFF.

The rearrangement uses TRBV29-1 and TRBJ2-5, with 10 nucleotides matching TRBD1. This CDR3 spans 14 amino acids. The ends lost 6 bases at V and 0 bases at J; junction bases unmatched: 4. CDR1 is SQVTM and CDR2 is ANQGSEA in the germline V gene. This CDR3 is CSVPGQGYQETQYF. The CDR3 DNA reads as TGCAGCGTACCGGGACAGGGGTACCAAGAGACCCAGTACTTC.

The chain combines TRBV30 with TRBJ2-1; D gene uncertain. V was cut by 0 bases and J by 2 bases, with 11 bases left in between. There are 15 residues in the CDR3. Germline V CDR1 and CDR2: GTSNPN, SVGIG (reference sequence). This chain's CDR3 is CAWSVMSVAYNEQFF. The CDR3 nucleotides read TGTGCCTGGAGTGTAATGAGTGTCGCCTACAATGAGCAGTTCTTC.

This clonotype was picked up many times. The rearrangement links TRBV5-1 to TRBJ2-7, with 13 bases lining up with TRBD2. Germline V gene sequence: CDR1 SGHRS, CDR2 YFSETQ. The V segment lost 6 bases and the J segment 0 bases; nucleotides outside the gene matches: 12. This CDR3 region has 18 residues. CDR3 region: CASMSTSGGAEYSYEQYF. The CDR3 nucleotides read TGCGCCAGCATGAGCACTAGCGGGGGGGCGGAGTACTCCTACGAGCAGTACTTC. Looking up the rest from reference TRBV5-1 and TRBJ2-7 gives the full variable domain: KAGVTQTPRYLIKTRGQQVTLSCSPISGHRSVSWYQQTPGQGLQFLFEYFSETQRNKGNFPGRFSGRQFSNSRSEMNVSTLELGDSALYLCASMSTSGGAEYSYEQYFGPGTRLTVT.

This clonotype was seen many times. The chain recombines TRBV7-2 with TRBJ2-4, with D possibly TRBD2 on 5 matching bases. In germline, CDR1 is SGHTA, CDR2 FQGNSA. Trimming stripped 1 base from V and 7 bases from J, with 11 bases between. The CDR3 extends over 14 amino acids. This CDR3 is CASSLVASPNIQYF. The CDR3 region has the DNA TGTGCCAGCAGCTTAGTCGCTAGCCCGAACATTCAGTACTTC. The full variable domain, rest sourced from reference TRBV7-2 and TRBJ2-4, is GAGVSQSPSNKVTEKGKDVELRCDPISGHTALYWYRQSLGQGLEFLIYFQGNSAPDKSGLPSDRFSAERTGGSVSTLTIQRTQQEDSAVYLCASSLVASPNIQYFGAGTRLSVL.

This clonotype occurred a few times. The genes are TRBV5-5 and TRBJ2-5; perhaps TRBD1 as D (6 bases). V was trimmed by 4 bases and J by 1 base, leaving 14 bases between them. CDR1 and CDR2 from the germline V gene are SGHKS and YYEKEE (reference sequence). CDR3 length: 15 amino acids. CDR3 coding DNA: TGTGCCAGCAGCCTATCGTGGGGGCCCCAAGAGACCCAGTACTTC. Encoded protein: CASSLSWGPQETQYF.

This clonotype came up many times. The V gene is TRBV12-3 or TRBV12-4, the J gene TRBJ2-1; 13 bases align to TRBD2. J lost 5 bases, V lost 5 bases, and 9 bases had no gene match. This CDR3 has 17 residues. The CDR3 bases are TGTGCCAGCAGTCAGGATTGGACTAGCGGGGGAAACAATGAGCAGTTCTTC. It translates to CASSQDWTSGGNNEQFF.

This clonotype occurred a few times. One base away lies a much larger clone, so this may be a sequencing read error. The J gene is TRBJ2-1, the V gene TRBV28; 10 bases fit TRBD1. The CDR3 contains 16 residues. Germline CDR1 MDHEN, CDR2 SYDVKM. V was clipped by 4 bases and J by 10 bases; unmatched bases: 13. The CDR3 region is CASSSSGTGVSDEQFF. The CDR3 bases are TGTGCCAGCAGTTCGTCCGGGACAGGGGTATCGGACGAGCAGTTCTTC.

About this clonotype: This sequence may be a read error, since a much larger clone differs from it by one base. The chain recombines TRBV20-1 with TRBJ1-1, with D unclear. This CDR3 is 13 amino acids long. Germline CDR1 DFQATT, CDR2 SNEGSKA (reference sequence). CDR3 protein: CSVRVPVDTEAFF. Here the CDR3 DNA reads TGCAGTGTTAGAGTTCCGGTGGACACTGAAGCTTTCTTT.

In regard to this clonotype: This may arise from a read error, as a much more abundant clone is one base away. The chain carries TRBV12-3 or TRBV12-4 and TRBJ2-5; D may be TRBD2 (5 bases). The J call may be mistaken, given a closer DNA end match to TRBJ2-7. This CDR3 is 14 amino acids long. The CDR3: CASSPQQAGYEQYF. The CDR3 nucleotides are TGTGCCAGCAGTCCCCAGCAGGCGGGTTACGAGCAGTACTTC.

Points on this clonotype: A much bigger clone sits one base away, suggesting this may be a read error. V and J are TRBV10-3 and TRBJ1-1; TRBD1 might be the D (5 bases). V lost 8 bases and J 4 bases, leaving 26 bases between the germline ends. Germline V gives CDR1 ENHRY, CDR2 SYGVKD. The CDR3 extends over 17 amino acids. CDR3 nucleotides: TGTGCCATCGGTGGGGACGGAGAATCTCGAGGTTCCACTGAAGCTTTCTTT. It specifies CAIGGDGESRGSTEAFF.

This clonotype has a count of ten or more. V usage is TRBV6-2 or TRBV6-3 and J usage is TRBJ2-5, with TRBD1 matching 7 bases. V was clipped by 6 bases and J by 0 bases; unmatched bases: 7. Germline assignment: CDR1 MNHEY and CDR2 SVGEGT. This CDR3 contains 15 residues. The chain's CDR3 is CASSWDSRYQETQYF. In nucleotides, the CDR3 is TGTGCCAGCAGCTGGGACAGCAGATACCAAGAGACCCAGTACTTC.

This clonotype was counted at least ten times. The CDR3 region is CSIPPGKYSYEQYF. DNA for the CDR3: TGCAGTATCCCACCGGGCAAATACTCCTACGAGCAGTACTTC. V usage is TRBV20-1 and J usage is TRBJ2-7, with no clear D. The CDR3 has 14 residues. The V gene's germline CDR1 is DFQATT and CDR2 SNEGSKA (reference sequence). V was shortened by 8 bases and J by 0 bases, with 17 bases between the two germline ends.

In its sample, this clonotype was seen many times. This sequence joins TRBV12-3 or TRBV12-4 and TRBJ1-2; unclear D gene. The V end lost 7 bases, the J end lost 4 bases, and 19 bases lay between the germline ends. The CDR3 sequence is 15 residues long. Here the CDR3 reads CASTIQARVGYGYTF. The DNA for the CDR3 is TGTGCCAGCACCATCCAAGCCCGGGTTGGCTATGGCTACACCTTC.